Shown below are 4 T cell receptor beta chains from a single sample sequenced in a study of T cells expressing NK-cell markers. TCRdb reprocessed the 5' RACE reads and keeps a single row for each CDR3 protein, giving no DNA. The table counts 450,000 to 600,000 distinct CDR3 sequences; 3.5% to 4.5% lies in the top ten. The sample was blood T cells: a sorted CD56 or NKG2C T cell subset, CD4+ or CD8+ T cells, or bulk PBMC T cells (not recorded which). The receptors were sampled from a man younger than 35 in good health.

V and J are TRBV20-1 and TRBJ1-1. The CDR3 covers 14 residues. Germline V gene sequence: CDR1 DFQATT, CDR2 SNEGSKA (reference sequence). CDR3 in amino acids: CSASPPAFGSEAFF.

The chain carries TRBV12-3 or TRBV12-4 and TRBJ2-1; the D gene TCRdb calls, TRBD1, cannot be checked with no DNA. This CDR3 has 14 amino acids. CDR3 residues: CAGMGDRDYNEQFF.

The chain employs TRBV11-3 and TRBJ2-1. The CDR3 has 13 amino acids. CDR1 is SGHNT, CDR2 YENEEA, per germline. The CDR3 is CASSLDRTNEQFF.

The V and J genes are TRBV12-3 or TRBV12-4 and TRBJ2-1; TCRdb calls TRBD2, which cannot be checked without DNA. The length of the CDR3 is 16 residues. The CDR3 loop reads CASGPGGLAVYNEQFF.